This passage covers 12 T cell receptor beta chains from one sample sequenced in a study of T cell repertoires in cytomegalovirus infection. TCRdb re-derived calls from the reads in MiXCR, one entry per CDR3 protein. This repertoire shows 250,000 to 300,000 distinct CDR3 sequences, roughly a fifth found once; its top ten account for approximately 19%. These receptors are not linked to any known antigen. The sequencing used cultured PBMCs, collected from culture after CMV antigen stimulation. Receptors originate from a human donor in good health (CMV status not recorded). Some clones in this sample may be carry-over from other donors' samples.

This clonotype was found a few times. The gene calls are TRBV11-1 and TRBJ2-5, with D perhaps given as TRBD1 or TRBD2 (5 bases each). The V end lost 5 bases, the J end lost 13 bases, and 17 bases lay between the germline ends. The CDR3 loop spans 12 amino acids. CDR1 SGHAT and CDR2 FQDESV come from the germline V gene (reference sequence). The CDR3 nucleotides are TGTGCCAGCAGCCAAAGACCCCGGGACCCGTACTTC. Translated, it gives CASSQRPRDPYF.

V and J are TRBV2 and TRBJ2-1; 10 positions agree with TRBD2. J lost 9 bases, V lost 6 bases, and 14 bases had no gene match. The germline V gene encodes CDR1 SNHLY and CDR2 FYNNEI. This CDR3 region has 16 residues. CDR3 DNA sequence: TGTGCCAGCAGGAACAACCCTAGCGGGAGTAACAGTGAGCAGTTCTTC. This encodes CASRNNPSGSNSEQFF.

The table lists this clonotype with many counts. The J gene is TRBJ2-1, the V gene TRBV6-2 or TRBV6-3; 11 nucleotides line up with TRBD2. Per germline, CDR1 MNHEY and CDR2 SVGEGT. Germline trimming cut 0 bases from V and 0 bases from J; bases unmatched to any gene: 4. The CDR3 is made up of 18 amino acids. The chain's CDR3 is CASSYSTSGISSYNEQFF. CDR3 DNA: TGTGCCAGCAGTTACTCGACTAGCGGGATCAGCTCCTACAATGAGCAGTTCTTC.

This clonotype showed up just a few times. The chain is built from TRBV3-1 and TRBJ1-1, with D possibly matching TRBD1 (6 bases). V lost 7 bases to trimming and J lost 4 bases, with 19 bases between them. Per the germline V gene, CDR1 is LGHDT and CDR2 is YNNKEL (reference sequence). This CDR3 is built from 15 residues. As DNA, the CDR3 is TGTGCCAGCAATCCAGGGGCCGCGGGTAGCACTGAAGCTTTCTTT. Its translation is CASNPGAAGSTEAFF. The full variable domain, its missing parts supplied by reference TRBV3-1 and TRBJ1-1, is DTAVSQTPKYLVTQMGNDKSIKCEQNLGHDTMYWYKQDSKKFLKIMFSYNNKELIINETVPNRFSPKSPDKAHLNLHINSLELGDSAVYFCASNPGAAGSTEAFFGQGTRLTVV.

The J gene is TRBJ2-1, the V gene TRBV6-2 or TRBV6-3, with TRBD2 identical over 16 bases. J gave up 7 bases and V 5 bases, and 8 bases lay outside the gene matches. This CDR3 is built from 17 residues. Germline lookup yields CDR1 MNHEY and CDR2 SVGEGT. Written as DNA, the CDR3 is TGTGCCAGCAGTCCCGGGACTAGCGGGAGGGCCCGAAATGAGCAGTTCTTC. Protein sequence: CASSPGTSGRARNEQFF.

This clonotype appeared a few times. V usage is TRBV12-5 and J usage is TRBJ2-3; D possibly corresponds to TRBD1 (6 bases). Germline CDR1 is LGHNT and CDR2 is FRNRAP. The CDR3 runs 13 residues. The ends were cut back, 2 bases at V and 7 bases at J, with 10 bases in the middle. This CDR3 is CASGLTTGHTQYF. The DNA of the CDR3 is TGTGCTAGTGGTTTGACCACAGGGCATACGCAGTATTTT.

The table lists this clonotype with many counts. The V gene is TRBV7-2, the J gene TRBJ1-2; 9 positions match TRBD1. Germline lookup yields CDR1 SGHTA and CDR2 FQGNSA. The CDR3 extends over 15 amino acids. V trimming: 5 bases; J trimming: 0 bases; junction bases outside the gene matches: 4. CDR3 in DNA: TGTGCCAGCAGCCTAAGACAGGGGGCTAACTATGGCTACACCTTC. This translates into CASSLRQGANYGYTF.

V gene TRBV11-2 combines with J gene TRBJ1-1; tentative D call: TRBD1 (6 bases). The V gene lost 5 bases and the J gene lost 5 bases, with 21 bases spanning the gap. Per germline, CDR1 SGHAT and CDR2 FQNNGV. This CDR3 region has 16 residues. DNA for the CDR3: TGTGCCAGCAGCCTCGAGGGGGGGGCGGTAAATACTGAAGCTTTCTTT. It specifies CASSLEGGAVNTEAFF.

The genes are TRBV2 and TRBJ2-1; 9 nucleotides line up with TRBD1. CDR1 and CDR2 from the germline V gene are SNHLY and FYNNEI. This CDR3 contains 15 residues. With V trimmed by 10 bases and J by 6 bases, 13 bases remained unmatched. CDR3 amino acids: CAIQTGTGRFNEQFF. The CDR3, as DNA: TGTGCCATTCAGACCGGGACAGGGCGTTTCAATGAGCAGTTCTTC.

The table lists this clonotype with many counts. V gene TRBV7-9 combines with J gene TRBJ1-4; D gene unclear. Trimming cost V 5 bases and J 5 bases, with 12 bases left between them. CDR3 size: 14 residues. Germline CDR1 is SEHNR and CDR2 is FQNEAQ (reference sequence). Here the CDR3 DNA reads TGTGCCAGCAGCCTCGAGGCTAGGAATGAAAAACTGTTTTTT. It codes for CASSLEARNEKLFF.

V usage is TRBV20-1 and J usage is TRBJ2-5; 7 nucleotides align to TRBD2. CDR1 DFQATT and CDR2 SNEGSKA come from the germline V gene (reference sequence). Trimming at V came to 3 bases and at J to 4 bases, leaving 5 bases not matched to a gene. The CDR3 spans 13 residues. The CDR3 here is CSASAGVGETQYF. In DNA form, the CDR3 reads TGCAGTGCTAGCGCGGGAGTGGGAGAGACCCAGTACTTC.

This clonotype was found a few times. The gene calls are TRBV20-1 and TRBJ1-1; 7 positions agree with TRBD1. Germline loops: CDR1 DFQATT, CDR2 SNEGSKA (reference sequence). The CDR3 sequence is 14 residues long. Losses at the gene ends were 3 bases for V and 0 bases for J; bases not matched to a gene: 4. Here the CDR3 DNA reads TGCAGTGCTAGGAGGGGACAGCTGAACACTGAAGCTTTCTTT. Protein sequence: CSARRGQLNTEAFF.